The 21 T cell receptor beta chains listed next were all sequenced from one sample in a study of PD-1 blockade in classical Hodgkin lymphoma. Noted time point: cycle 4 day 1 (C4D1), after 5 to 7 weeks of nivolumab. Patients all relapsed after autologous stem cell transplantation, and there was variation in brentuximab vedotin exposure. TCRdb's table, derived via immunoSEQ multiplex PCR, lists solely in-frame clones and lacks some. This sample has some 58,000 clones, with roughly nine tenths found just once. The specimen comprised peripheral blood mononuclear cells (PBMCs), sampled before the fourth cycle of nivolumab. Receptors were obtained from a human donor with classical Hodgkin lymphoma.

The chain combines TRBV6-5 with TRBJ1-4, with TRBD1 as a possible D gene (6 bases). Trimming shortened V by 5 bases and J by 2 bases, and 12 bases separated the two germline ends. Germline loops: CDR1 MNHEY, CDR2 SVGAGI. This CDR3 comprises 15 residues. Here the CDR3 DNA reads TGTGCCAGCAGTGGCCAGGGGCCCACTAATGAAAAACTGTTTTTT. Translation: CASSGQGPTNEKLFF.

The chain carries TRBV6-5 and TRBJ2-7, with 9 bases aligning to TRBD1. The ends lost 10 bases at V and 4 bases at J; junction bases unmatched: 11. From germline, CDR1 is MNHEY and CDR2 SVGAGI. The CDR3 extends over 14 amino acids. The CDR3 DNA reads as TGTGCCACCAGCCCCGGGACAGGGTTATACGAGCAGTACTTC. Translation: CATSPGTGLYEQYF.

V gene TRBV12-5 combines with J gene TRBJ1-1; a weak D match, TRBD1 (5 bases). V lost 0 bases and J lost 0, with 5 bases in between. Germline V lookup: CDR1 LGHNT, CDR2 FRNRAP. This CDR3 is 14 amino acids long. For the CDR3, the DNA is TGTGCTAGTGGTTTGGTACAGGTGAACACTGAAGCTTTCTTT. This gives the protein CASGLVQVNTEAFF.

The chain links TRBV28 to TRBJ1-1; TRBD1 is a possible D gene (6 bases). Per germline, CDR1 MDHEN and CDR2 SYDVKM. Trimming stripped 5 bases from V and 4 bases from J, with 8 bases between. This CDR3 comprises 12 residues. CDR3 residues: CASSKTGTEAFF. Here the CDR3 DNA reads TGTGCCAGCAGTAAGACAGGCACTGAAGCTTTCTTT. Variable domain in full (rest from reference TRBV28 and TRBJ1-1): DVKVTQSSRYLVKRTGEKVFLECVQDMDHENMFWYRQDPGLGLRLIYFSYDVKMKEKGDIPEGYSVSREKKERFSLILESASTNQTSMYLCASSKTGTEAFFGQGTRLTVV.

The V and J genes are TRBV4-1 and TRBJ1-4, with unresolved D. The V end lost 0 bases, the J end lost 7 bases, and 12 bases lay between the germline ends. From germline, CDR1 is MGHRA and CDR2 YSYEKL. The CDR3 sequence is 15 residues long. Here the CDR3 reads CASSQEVTEPEKLFF. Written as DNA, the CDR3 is TGCGCCAGCAGCCAAGAGGTTACGGAGCCTGAAAAACTGTTTTTT.

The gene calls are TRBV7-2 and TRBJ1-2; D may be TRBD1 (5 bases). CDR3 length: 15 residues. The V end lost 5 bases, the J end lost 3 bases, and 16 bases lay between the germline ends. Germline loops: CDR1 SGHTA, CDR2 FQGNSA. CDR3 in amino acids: CASSISSQGDYGYTF. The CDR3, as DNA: TGTGCCAGCAGCATCAGTTCTCAGGGAGACTATGGCTACACCTTC.

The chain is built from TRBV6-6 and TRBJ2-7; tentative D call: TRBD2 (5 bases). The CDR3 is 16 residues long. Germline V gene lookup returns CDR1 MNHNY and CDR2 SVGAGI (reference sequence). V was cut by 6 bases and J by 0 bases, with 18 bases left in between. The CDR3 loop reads CASSVGLSASSYEQYF. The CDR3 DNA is TGTGCCAGCAGCGTAGGACTGTCGGCCAGCTCCTACGAGCAGTACTTC.

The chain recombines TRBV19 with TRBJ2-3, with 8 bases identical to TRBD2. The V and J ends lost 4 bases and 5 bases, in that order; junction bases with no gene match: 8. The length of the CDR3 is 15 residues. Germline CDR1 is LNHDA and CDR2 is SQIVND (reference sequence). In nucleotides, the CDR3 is TGTGCCAGTAGTACCCAGCGGGGGAGGGGAGATACGCAGTATTTT. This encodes CASSTQRGRGDTQYF.

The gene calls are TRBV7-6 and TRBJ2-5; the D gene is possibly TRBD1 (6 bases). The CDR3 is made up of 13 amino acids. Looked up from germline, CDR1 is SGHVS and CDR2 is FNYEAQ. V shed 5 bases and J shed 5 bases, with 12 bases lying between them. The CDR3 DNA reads TGTGCCAGCAGCCACAGGGTTTTGGAGACCCAGTACTTC. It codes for CASSHRVLETQYF.

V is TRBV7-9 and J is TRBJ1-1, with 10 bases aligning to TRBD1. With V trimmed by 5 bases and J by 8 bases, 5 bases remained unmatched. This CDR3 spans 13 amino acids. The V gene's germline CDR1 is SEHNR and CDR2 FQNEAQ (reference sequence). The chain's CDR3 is CASSPGQGREAFF. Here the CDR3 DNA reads TGTGCCAGCAGCCCGGGACAGGGGAGGGAAGCTTTCTTT.

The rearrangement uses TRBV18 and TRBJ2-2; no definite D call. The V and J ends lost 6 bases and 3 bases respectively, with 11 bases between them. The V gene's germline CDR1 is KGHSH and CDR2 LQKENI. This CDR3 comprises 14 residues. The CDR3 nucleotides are TGTGCCAGCTCCGAATATGGGGACACCGGGGAGCTGTTTTTT. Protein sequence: CASSEYGDTGELFF.

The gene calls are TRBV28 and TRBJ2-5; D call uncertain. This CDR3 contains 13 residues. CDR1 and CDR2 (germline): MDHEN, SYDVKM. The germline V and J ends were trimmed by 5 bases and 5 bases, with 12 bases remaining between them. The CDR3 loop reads CASSTTQTETQYF. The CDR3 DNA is TGTGCCAGCAGTACGACCCAAACGGAGACCCAGTACTTC.

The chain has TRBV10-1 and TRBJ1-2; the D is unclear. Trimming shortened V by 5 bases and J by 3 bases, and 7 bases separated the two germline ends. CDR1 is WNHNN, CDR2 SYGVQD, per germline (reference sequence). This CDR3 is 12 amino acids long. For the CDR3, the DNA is TGCGCCAGCAGTCCCGGGGACTATGGCTACACCTTC. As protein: CASSPGDYGYTF.

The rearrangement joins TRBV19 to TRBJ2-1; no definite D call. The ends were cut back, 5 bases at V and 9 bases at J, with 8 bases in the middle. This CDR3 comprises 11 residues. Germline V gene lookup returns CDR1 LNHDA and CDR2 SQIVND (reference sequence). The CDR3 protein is CASSLGIEQFF. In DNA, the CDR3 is TGTGCCAGTAGTTTAGGTATTGAGCAGTTCTTC.

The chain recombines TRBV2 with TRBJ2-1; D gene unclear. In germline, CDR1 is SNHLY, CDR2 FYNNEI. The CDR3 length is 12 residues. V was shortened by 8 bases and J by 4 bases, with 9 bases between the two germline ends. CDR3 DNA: TGTGCCAGCGGAGCGCTATACAATGAGCAGTTCTTC. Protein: CASGALYNEQFF.

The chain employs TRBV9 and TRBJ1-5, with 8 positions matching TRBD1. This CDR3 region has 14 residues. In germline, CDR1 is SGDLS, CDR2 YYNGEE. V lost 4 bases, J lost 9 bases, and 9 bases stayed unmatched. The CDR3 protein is CASSNGQGHLPQHF. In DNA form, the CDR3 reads TGTGCCAGCAGCAACGGACAGGGTCATTTGCCCCAGCATTTT. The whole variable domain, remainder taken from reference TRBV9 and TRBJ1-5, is DSGVTQTPKHLITATGQRVTLRCSPRSGDLSVYWYQQSLDQGLQFLIQYYNGEERAKGNILERFSAQQFPDLHSELNLSSLELGDSALYFCASSNGQGHLPQHFGDGTRLSIL.

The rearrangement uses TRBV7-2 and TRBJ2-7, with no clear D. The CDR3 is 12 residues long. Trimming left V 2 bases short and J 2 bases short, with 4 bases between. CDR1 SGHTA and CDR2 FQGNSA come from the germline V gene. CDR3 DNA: TGTGCCAGCAGCTTACTTCCCTACGAGCAGTACTTC. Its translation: CASSLLPYEQYF.

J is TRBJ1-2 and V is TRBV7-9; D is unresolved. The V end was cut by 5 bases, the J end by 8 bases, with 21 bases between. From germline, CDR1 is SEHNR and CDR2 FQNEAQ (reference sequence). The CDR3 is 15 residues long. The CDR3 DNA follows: TGTGCCAGCAGCCCATCGAGGAGCCCCCTGAGAGGCTACACCTTC. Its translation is CASSPSRSPLRGYTF.

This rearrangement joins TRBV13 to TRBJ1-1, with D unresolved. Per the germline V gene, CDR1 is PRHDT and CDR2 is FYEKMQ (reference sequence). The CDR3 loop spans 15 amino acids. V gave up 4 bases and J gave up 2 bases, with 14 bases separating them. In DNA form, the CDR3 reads TGTGCCAGCAGCTCAGGCGGGGTGTATAACACTGAAGCTTTCTTT. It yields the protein CASSSGGVYNTEAFF.

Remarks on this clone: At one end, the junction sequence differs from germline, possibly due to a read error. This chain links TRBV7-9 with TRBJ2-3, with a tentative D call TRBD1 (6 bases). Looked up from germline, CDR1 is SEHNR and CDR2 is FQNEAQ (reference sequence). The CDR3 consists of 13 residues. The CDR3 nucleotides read TGTGCCAGCAGCGTAGCAGGGGCAGATACGCAGTATTTT. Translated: CASSVAGADTQYF.

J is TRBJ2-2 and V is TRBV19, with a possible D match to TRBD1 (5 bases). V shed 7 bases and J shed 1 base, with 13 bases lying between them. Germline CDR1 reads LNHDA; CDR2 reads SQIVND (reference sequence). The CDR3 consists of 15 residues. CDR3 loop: CASKEGAMNTGELFF. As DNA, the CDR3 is TGTGCCAGTAAGGAAGGGGCCATGAACACCGGGGAGCTGTTTTTT.